Listed below are T cell receptor beta chains from one sample, sequenced in a study of Graves' ophthalmopathy and Graves' hyperthyroidism. MiXCR was run by TCRdb on the multiplex PCR reads, yielding one entry per CDR3 protein. The sample has hundreds of thousands of distinct CDR3 sequences; about 20% are singletons. The sample taken for sequencing was peripheral blood. These receptors were collected from a woman between 18 and 29 years old with stable Graves' hyperthyroidism. Some clones in this sample may be carry-over from other donors' samples. CDR3s include the opening cysteine and the closing phenylalanine or tryptophan. The D gene is left open where the match is weak. Where a row states a size, it is once, few, many or the class of an expanded clone; other rows omit it.

v_call,clone_size,j_call,d_call,cdr3_nt,cdr3_aa
TRBV19,NA,TRBJ2-7,NA,TGTGCCAGTAGTATAGGAGTGCCAGAGTTCTTAACCTACGAGCAGTACTTC,CASSIGVPEFLTYEQYF
TRBV6-5,many,TRBJ2-5,TRBD2,TGTGCCAGCAGTTACTACGGGGGGGCGGAGACCCAGTACTTC,CASSYYGGAETQYF
TRBV9,many,TRBJ2-7,TRBD1,TGTGCCAGCAGCTGGACAGGGGAGGCCGAGCAGTACTTC,CASSWTGEAEQYF
TRBV12-3/TRBV12-4,many,TRBJ2-7,NA,TGTGCCAGCAACGTAATAGGTTCCTACGAGCAGTACTTC,CASNVIGSYEQYF
TRBV9,many,TRBJ1-2,NA,TGTGCCAGCAGCGTAGATGGAATATTGGGGGGGCAAAACTATGGCTACACCTTC,CASSVDGILGGQNYGYTF
TRBV12-5,NA,TRBJ1-5,NA,TGTGCTAGTGGTTTGGGGGGACAGCCCCAGCATTTT,CASGLGGQPQHF
TRBV12-3/TRBV12-4,many,TRBJ2-5,TRBD1,TGTGCCAGCAGTCGCCGGACAGGGTTTGAGACCCAGTACTTC,CASSRRTGFETQYF
TRBV6-2/TRBV6-3,many,TRBJ1-2,TRBD1,TGTGCCAGCAGTAGACAACGGGACAGCAGTTCCTATGGCTACACCTTC,CASSRQRDSSSYGYTF
TRBV4-1,NA,TRBJ2-7,NA,TGCGCCAGCAGCCAAGATCGGGGGTCGAGCTCCTACGAGCAGTACTTC,CASSQDRGSSSYEQYF
TRBV3-1,once,TRBJ2-5,TRBD1,TGTGCCAGCACCCCGGGACAGGGGGTACAAGAGACCCAGTACTTC,CASTPGQGVQETQYF
TRBV12-3/TRBV12-4,many,TRBJ1-1,NA,TGTGCCATTCAGGAATTGGACACTGAAGCTTTCTTT,CAIQELDTEAFF
TRBV7-9,NA,TRBJ1-1,NA,TGTGCCAGCAGCTTAAAGGGGTTTGAAGCTTTCTTT,CASSLKGFEAFF
TRBV12-3/TRBV12-4,many,TRBJ1-5,NA,TGTGCCAGCAGTGTACAGGTTAGCAATCAGCCCCAGCATTTT,CASSVQVSNQPQHF
TRBV12-3/TRBV12-4,many,TRBJ1-1,TRBD1,TGTGCCAGCAATTTTGGGGACAGGGGCGCTGAAGCTTTCTTT,CASNFGDRGAEAFF
TRBV28,many,TRBJ1-2,TRBD1,TGTGCCAGCAGTGTCAAGACCGGGACAGGGGGCTACTATGGCTACACCTTC,CASSVKTGTGGYYGYTF
TRBV5-1,NA,TRBJ2-7,TRBD1,TGCGCCAGCAGCAAAGGACAGGGGGCGCAAACCTACGAGCAGTACTTC,CASSKGQGAQTYEQYF
TRBV12-3/TRBV12-4,once,TRBJ2-7,NA,TGTGCCAGCAGCCCAGGGGTGCCCTCCTACGAGCAGTACTTC,CASSPGVPSYEQYF
TRBV6-1,NA,TRBJ1-5,NA,TGTGCCAGCAGGGTATGGGTCGATAGCAATCAGCCCCAGCATTTT,CASRVWVDSNQPQHF